This T cell receptor beta chain stems from a study of cytomegalovirus exposure and HLA in healthy donors (dated by TCRdb to the late 2010s). Looking at the study overall: An earlier analysis of 587 of the donors reported about 260 Gb of sequence data and 95 million to 140 million unique TCR beta sequences obtained from roughly 180 million T cells. Roughly 5 DR-DQ haplotypes were treated as single units for association and clustering because of strong linkage in the cohort. To decide whether each TCR beta V gene segment behaved as functional or pseudogenic, an earlier analysis of some 600 of the donors relied on high-throughput TCR beta sequencing. A separate validation cohort of roughly 130 different subjects was used in addition to the approximately 700-subject first cohort. Typing coverage differed by locus: A, B, C, DRB1 and DQB1 were typed in about 629-640 donors, DQA1 in about 560, DPA1 in nearly 610, and DPB1 in just under 490. Both class I and class II loci were covered by HLA typing, at four-digit resolution. Rather than drawing on any new phenotypic data, the later analysis identified candidate immune exposures from TCR beta sequences and the way those sequences occurred across donors. Among the roughly 390 genotyped donors, 75% to 90% belonged to the genetic ancestry cluster associated with self-reported Caucasian donors. Every discovery cohort repertoire had been produced on one sequencing platform. Among 398 genotyped donors of the cohort, an average of roughly 240,000 unique TCR beta nucleotide sequences were sequenced per donor, about a sixth of them non-productive. In a later genetic analysis, genome-wide SNP genotypes for about three fifths of the roughly 670 donors were used, and that subset was treated as a discovery cohort. To predict cytomegalovirus infection status, the study brought together high-throughput TCR immunosequencing, statistical association of individual TCRs with disease status, and machine learning. Around 300 gigabases of sequencing data and tens of millions of unique TCR sequences were included in an early release covering under 650 HLA-typed donors. Donor age, sex, ethnicity and CMV serostatus were compiled together with the repertoire data. The study aimed to test whether cataloging public T cell receptors could reveal signatures of past pathogen exposure. A later analysis re-examined previously published TCR beta repertoires from 500 to 700 donors and added high-resolution HLA genotyping to investigate patterns of TCR occurrence. The T cell repertoires of around 670 subjects were profiled by immunosequencing and related to cytomegalovirus serostatus. What the research found in general, with its limitations: A later genetic analysis reported fewer N-insertions in productive TCRs among donors in an Asian-associated ancestry cluster than the approximately 700-donor mean. The only immune exposure information available for the cohort was CMV serostatus. A further reported finding was that TCR beta sequences accurately predicted the HLA-A and HLA-B alleles for most subjects in the first cohort. According to a later analysis, most CMV-associated TCR beta chains appeared to be HLA-restricted, and the HLA associations seemed to be driven largely by CMV exposure. The cohort was sequenced for TCR beta chains only, and without alpha or paired-chain data the features that could be detected were limited. Correlated functional status among segregating V segments might be attributable to linkage disequilibrium, but an unknown experimental factor could not be ruled out. Because counts were too low, 15 to 20 rarely observed V segments, including chromosome 9 orphons, were excluded from the earlier analysis of about 500 of the donors. A group of highly shared sequence variants was considered likely to be a technical artifact of the sequencing pipeline. In vitro tests confirmed that a few of the cytomegalovirus-associated TCR beta chains recognize cytomegalovirus antigens. Because HLA typing was unavailable for some donors at each locus, only the typed subset was used in association tests. Compared with equally common non-associated chains, HLA-associated TCR beta chains in a later analysis were more clonally expanded and had lower generation probabilities. The study gave a list of 150 to 200 TCR beta chains associated with cytomegalovirus. In a later analysis, TCR association rates were found to vary across HLA loci, with the most associated TCRs seen for DRB1 alleles and the fewest for HLA-C alleles. A later analysis reported that several top co-occurrence clusters appeared linked to parvovirus B19, influenza, CMV and Epstein-Barr virus. Roughly uniform sequencing depth across donors was assumed in presence/absence analyses, although this assumption may not hold. V-gene and J-gene trimming of TCR beta chains was associated with a missense DCLRE1C variant in a later genetic analysis, and the association was replicated in an independent cohort. The classifier was reported to diagnose cytomegalovirus status with high specificity and sensitivity in both the original cohort and the validation cohort. Most TCR sequences were observed very rarely across donors, whereas some public TCRs were present in many individuals. Assigning TCR associations to individual alleles was difficult when HLA alleles, especially DR and DQ, strongly co-occurred. In an earlier analysis of roughly 560 of the donors, most TCR beta V segments were observed in productive rearrangements about 90% or about 30% of the time, broadly matching IMGT annotations. The authors suggested that the approach could potentially be extended to other disease states and immunological phenotypes. Specific HLA alleles were associated with 18,000 or so TCR beta sequences at a false discovery rate of 0.05 in a later analysis.

This clone occurred once. The specificity of this receptor is unknown. Base qualities are not recorded, but no much larger clone differs from it by a single base. The cohort comprised around 690 healthy bone marrow donors. At the time of sampling, all cohort members were nominally healthy, though unrecorded immune exposures were likely present. The donor was CMV seronegative and was included in the group of about 350 seronegative cohort members. A peripheral blood sample was provided by each donor, and peripheral blood mononuclear cells were used for TCR beta sequencing. Genomic DNA extraction from the blood cell samples was performed with the Qiagen DNeasy Blood Extraction Kit. Libraries were constructed by the immunoSEQ multiplex PCR assay. For the multiplex PCR, a mixture combining 60 forward primers for TCR Vbeta segments and 13 reverse primers for TCR Jbeta segments was used. Amplification of the CDR3 region of rearranged TCR beta genes was performed with a multiplex PCR assay on genomic DNA. Amplified TCR beta libraries were sequenced as 87-base-pair reads on the Illumina HiSeq System. In the original analysis: A later analysis counted about 82 million unique TCR beta chains across the approximately 700 repertoires, and about 10 million of these chains were shared by at least two donors. Raw reads were error-corrected and collapsed into unique sequences with a nearest-neighbor algorithm that merged closely related sequences to remove PCR and sequencing errors. To assign V, D and J gene segments, CDR3 sequences were aligned to IMGT reference sequences. Each retained sequence needed at least a six-nucleotide match to both a V gene segment and a J gene segment. A rearrangement counted as productive if the CDR3 had no stop codons and remained in frame with V and J, and every other rearrangement counted as non-productive. CDR3 was defined by IMGT convention, running from the second conserved V-encoded cysteine to the conserved J-encoded phenylalanine. The earlier analysis of some 600 of the donors excluded sequences that lacked an unambiguous match to a single V gene segment. An earlier analysis of approximately 590 of the donors called V segments functional above 56.7% productive rearrangements and segregating when the between-donor standard deviation exceeded 5%. A statistical classification framework was developed to diagnose cytomegalovirus status using the catalog of TCR beta chain sequences. A later analysis assigned V and J genes by comparing TCR nucleotide sequences with IMGT/GENE-DB human TR gene sequences. Using the TCRdist pipeline, a later analysis assigned CDR3 sequences along with most-parsimonious VDJ recombination scenarios. In a later analysis, every TCR beta chain was defined by the combination of its CDR3 amino acid sequence and its V-gene family, and reads without a unique V-gene family were dropped. To address suspected cross-contamination and a sequencing artifact, a later analysis removed 450 to 700 highly shared, low-generation-probability nucleotide sequences. A later analysis calculated a clonal expansion index for each public chain from normalized within-repertoire ranks of inferred template counts. In a later analysis, generation probabilities were computed using a VDJ recombination model fitted to out-of-frame rearrangements, and the results were checked against IGoR. In a later analysis, hypergeometric tests were used to score TCR-TCR, TCR-HLA and TCR-CMV co-occurrence, with a repertoire-size bias correction applied to TCR pairs. To estimate false discovery rates, a later analysis permuted the HLA or CMV assignments 20 times. In a later analysis, co-occurring TCRs were grouped with DBSCAN, and TCRdist sequence similarity was added when clustering was performed within HLA-allele-positive subsets. For co-occurrence clustering, repertoires with fewer than 30,000 or more than 120,000 public chains were excluded, along with a handful of repertoires with anomalous nucleotide sharing. TCRdb retrieved this table from immuneACCESS and kept in-frame rearrangements only. Not all clones are present; in checked studies, unresolved V genes account for under half, and no reason is known for the remainder. The V and J calls and clone size were taken over from that table, and D and trimming were inferred from the DNA. For this sample there are approximately 180,000 clones; roughly four fifths appear just once. Together, the top ten hold about 1.5% of the sample.

This sequence originates from a woman between 18 and 30 years old in good health and CMV-seronegative. Sequencing was performed on PBMCs.

CDR3 loop: CAWSGDRGSYEQYF. DNA sequence: TGTGCCTGGAGTGGGGACAGGGGTAGCTACGAGCAGTACTTC. The sequence links TRBV30 to TRBJ2-5; 10 central nucleotides agree with TRBD1. The last part of the DNA fits TRBJ2-7 better; the J call may be wrong. The germline V gene (reference sequence) sets CDR1 to GTSNPN and CDR2 to SVGIG. Taken from cysteine to phenylalanine, the CDR3 has 14 residues. Here the CDR3 DNA is all that survives: 42 bases in frame from base 1.